The 25 T cell receptor beta chains given below trace back to one sample, sequenced in a study of T cell responses to AZD1222 COVID-19 vaccine. Only in-frame clones appear in the TCRdb table, and some are missing; sequencing was by immunoSEQ multiplex PCR. The profile shows more than 85,000 clones, approximately 86% of them singletons. The material sequenced was peripheral blood, taken on day 0 of MenACWY control vaccination. These receptors came from an adult in good health.

The chain combines TRBV24-1 with TRBJ2-1; 15 bases map to TRBD2. V lost 2 bases to trimming and J lost 2 bases; unmatched junction nucleotides: 0. The CDR3 consists of 17 residues. In germline, CDR1 is KGHDR, CDR2 SFDVKD. The CDR3 sequence: CATSDWTSGRAYNEQFF. The CDR3 coding sequence is TGTGCCACCAGTGATTGGACTAGCGGGAGGGCCTACAATGAGCAGTTCTTC.

The CDR3: CASSELAGEETQYF. As DNA, the CDR3 is TGTGCCAGCAGCGAACTAGCGGGGGAAGAGACCCAGTACTTC. This rearrangement joins TRBV7-9 to TRBJ2-5; 11 nucleotides line up with TRBD2. Germline CDR1 and CDR2: SEHNR and FQNEAQ (reference sequence). Trimming removed 5 bases from V and 3 bases from J; junction bases left unmatched: 2. The CDR3 extends over 14 amino acids.

This clone was seen only once. The chain combines TRBV25-1 with TRBJ2-2; perhaps D is TRBD1 or TRBD2 (5 bases each). The CDR3 is made up of 14 amino acids. Germline V gene data show CDR1 as MGHDK and CDR2 as SYGVNS. The V and J ends lost 6 bases and 1 base respectively, with 9 bases between them. As DNA, the CDR3 is TGTGCCAGCAGGGGGGAAGGGAACACCGGGGAGCTGTTTTTT. It is translated as CASRGEGNTGELFF.

CDR3 sequence: CASSEGHYNEQFF. The CDR3 DNA is TGTGCCAGCAGCGAAGGACACTACAATGAGCAGTTCTTC. The V call is TRBV5-6, the J call TRBJ2-1, with a possible D match to TRBD1 (5 bases). Germline CDR1 SGHDT, CDR2 YYEEEE. V lost 4 bases, J lost 3 bases, and 8 bases lay in between. The length of the CDR3 is 13 residues.

This CDR3 reads CASSSGPTHVNQPQHF. The DNA of the CDR3 is TGTGCCAGCAGCTCCGGGCCAACCCACGTAAATCAGCCCCAGCATTTT. The rearrangement uses TRBV5-6 and TRBJ1-5; D unresolved. Germline values: CDR1 SGHDT, CDR2 YYEEEE. The CDR3 loop spans 16 amino acids. Deletions cut 3 bases from V and 4 bases from J, with 17 bases between.

This clone has only a few counts. Other nucleotide sequences from this sample produce the same CDR3. The chain recombines TRBV27 with TRBJ2-5, with D hard to call. Trimming cost V 2 bases and J 0 bases, with 1 base left between them. The germline gives CDR1 MNHEY, CDR2 SMNVEV (reference sequence). The CDR3 runs 12 residues. CDR3 bases: TGTGCCAGCAGTTTAGACCAAGAGACCCAGTACTTC. The encoded protein is CASSLDQETQYF.

The chain recombines TRBV6-2 or TRBV6-3 with TRBJ2-5; perhaps TRBD2 as D (6 bases). Trimming left V 6 bases short and J 5 bases short, with 13 bases between. The V gene's germline CDR1 is MNHEY and CDR2 SVGEGT. The CDR3 is made up of 13 amino acids. CDR3 coding DNA: TGTGCCAGCAGCCCCGGGGGTCGGGAGACCCAGTACTTC. Translated: CASSPGGRETQYF.

V gene TRBV4-3 combines with J gene TRBJ2-7; TRBD2 agrees at 12 bases. CDR1 and CDR2 (germline): LGHNA, YSLEER. Trimming took 0 bases from V and 5 from J; bases not matched to a gene: 8. The CDR3 totals 17 residues. Here the CDR3 DNA reads TGCGCCAGCAGCCAAGATGCCCTAGCGGGAGGGCCCAACGAGCAGTACTTC. This translates into CASSQDALAGGPNEQYF.

CDR3 nucleotide sequence: TGTGCCAGCAGTTACGCCGACAGGGGCAGGCAGCCCCAGCATTTT. Translated: CASSYADRGRQPQHF. The genes are TRBV6-6 and TRBJ1-5, with 8 bases lining up with TRBD1. V trimming: 2 bases; J trimming: 7 bases; junction bases outside the gene matches: 7. The length of the CDR3 is 15 residues. Germline CDR1 MNHNY, CDR2 SVGAGI (reference sequence).

The gene calls are TRBV12-3 or TRBV12-4 and TRBJ1-2, with D tentatively TRBD1 (6 bases). With 3 bases removed from V and 6 bases from J, the gap between germline ends came to 11 bases. The CDR3 runs 13 residues. The CDR3 coding sequence is TGTGCCAGCAGTTTTGGGGGGCAGGATGGCTACACCTTC. Translating gives CASSFGGQDGYTF.

The chain recombines TRBV4-1 with TRBJ1-1; D unresolved. V was shortened by 1 base and J by 0 bases, with 9 bases between the two germline ends. This CDR3 has 15 amino acids. The germline V gene has CDR1 MGHRA and CDR2 YSYEKL. The CDR3 nucleotides read TGCGCCAGCAGCCAAGGGTTTACCCTGAACACTGAAGCTTTCTTT. Encoded protein: CASSQGFTLNTEAFF.

In DNA form, the CDR3 reads TGTGCCAGTCGGACGTTCATGAACACTGAAGCTTTCTTT. Translating it yields CASRTFMNTEAFF. V and J are TRBV27 and TRBJ1-1; D not resolved. This CDR3 has 13 residues. The V and J ends lost 9 bases and 0 bases respectively, with 11 bases between them. Germline lookup yields CDR1 MNHEY and CDR2 SMNVEV (reference sequence).

V is TRBV28 and J is TRBJ1-2; perhaps TRBD1 as D (6 bases). Germline CDR1 reads MDHEN; CDR2 reads SYDVKM. CDR3 length: 12 residues. V lost 4 bases to trimming and J lost 8 bases, with 11 bases between them. The CDR3 protein is CASSWGAPGYTF. The DNA of the CDR3 is TGTGCCAGCAGTTGGGGGGCTCCCGGCTACACCTTC.

This chain joins TRBV6-5 and TRBJ1-1, with unresolved D. CDR3 length: 13 amino acids. V lost 8 bases to trimming and J lost 1 base, with 11 bases between them. Germline CDR1 and CDR2: MNHEY and SVGAGI. Here the CDR3 reads CASFRLTNTEAFF. The CDR3 DNA reads as TGTGCCAGCTTCCGCCTTACGAACACTGAAGCTTTCTTT.

The rearrangement links TRBV4-1 to TRBJ1-1; D uncertain. The CDR3 length is 14 residues. Trimming removed 5 bases at V and 4 bases at J, with 14 bases between. The germline gives CDR1 MGHRA, CDR2 YSYEKL. CDR3 sequence: CASSSEEWGTEAFF. The CDR3 nucleotides are TGCGCCAGCAGCTCCGAAGAGTGGGGCACTGAAGCTTTCTTT.

The chain employs TRBV24-1 and TRBJ2-7; TRBD1 might be the D (6 bases). Germline V lookup: CDR1 KGHDR, CDR2 SFDVKD. Trimming took 6 bases from V and 4 from J, leaving 9 bases between them. The CDR3 covers 12 residues. In DNA, the CDR3 is TGTGCCACCAGTCCTACAGGGTACGAGCAGTACTTC. Its translation is CATSPTGYEQYF.

The chain combines TRBV3-1 (or the pseudogene TRBV3-2) with TRBJ2-7; 8 bases match TRBD2. The germline CDR1 and CDR2 sequences are LGHDT and YNNKEL (reference sequence). Trimming removed 7 bases from V and 0 bases from J; junction bases left unmatched: 5. The CDR3 is 14 amino acids. The CDR3 DNA sequence: TGTGCCAGCACCGAGACTAGCGTCTCCTACGAGCAGTACTTC. Translation gives CASTETSVSYEQYF.

The chain employs TRBV5-1 and TRBJ2-1; 8 bases match TRBD2. The junction had 5 bases not matched to a gene; V was cut back by 0 bases and J by 0 bases. The CDR3 is 17 amino acids. CDR1 and CDR2 (germline): SGHRS, YFSETQ. CDR3 nucleotide sequence: TGCGCCAGCAGCTTGGCCGGGAGGGTTCTCTCCTACAATGAGCAGTTCTTC. Its translation is CASSLAGRVLSYNEQFF.

The chain carries TRBV6-2 or TRBV6-3 and TRBJ2-5, with D perhaps TRBD1 (6 bases). The V end lost 2 bases, the J end lost 2 bases, and 12 bases lay between the germline ends. The CDR3 extends over 15 amino acids. CDR1 MNHEY and CDR2 SVGEGT come from the germline V gene. CDR3 sequence reads: CASSYLEDSQETQYF. The CDR3 region has the DNA TGTGCCAGCAGTTACCTTGAGGACAGTCAAGAGACCCAGTACTTC.

CDR3 bases: TGTGCCAGCAGCGTTAGGCTGTGGGGTGTGGGACAGGGGGGGAAAGTATCTGGAAACACCATATATTTT. This gives the protein CASSVRLWGVGQGGKVSGNTIYF. This rearrangement joins TRBV28 to TRBJ1-3, with 11 nucleotides matching TRBD1. V lost 6 bases and J lost 1; bases outside the gene matches: 26. CDR3 length equals 23 residues. The germline V gene has CDR1 MDHEN and CDR2 SYDVKM.

The chain combines TRBV7-6 with TRBJ2-1; 8 positions match TRBD2. Germline loops: CDR1 SGHVS, CDR2 FNYEAQ. The CDR3 has 15 residues. With V trimmed by 1 base and J by 5 bases, 4 bases remained unmatched. CDR3 sequence (DNA): TGTGCCAGCAGCTTAGAAGGGACTAGGGACAATGAGCAGTTCTTC. This gives the protein CASSLEGTRDNEQFF. Supplemented by reference TRBV7-6 and TRBJ2-1, the full variable domain reads GAGVSQSPRYKVTKRGQDVALRCDPISGHVSLYWYRQALGQGPEFLTYFNYEAQQDKSGLPNDRFSAERPEGSISTLTIQRTEQRDSAMYRCASSLEGTRDNEQFFGPGTRLTVL.

The chain is built from TRBV30 and TRBJ2-1; D unresolved. The CDR3 is 11 amino acids. The V gene's germline CDR1 is GTSNPN and CDR2 SVGIG (reference sequence). Trimming took 0 bases from V and 9 from J, leaving 6 bases between them. The CDR3 reads CAWSVGAEQFF. The CDR3 nucleotides are TGTGCCTGGAGTGTGGGCGCTGAGCAGTTCTTC.

The chain has TRBV12-3 or TRBV12-4 and TRBJ1-2, with unresolved D. There are 13 residues in the CDR3. The V gene lost 5 bases and the J gene lost 1 base, with 8 bases spanning the gap. The CDR3: CASSTNINYGYTF. CDR3 coding DNA: TGTGCCAGCAGTACGAATATTAACTATGGCTACACCTTC.

This CDR3 is CASSSTGGVNTEAFF. The DNA for the CDR3 is TGCGCCAGCAGCTCGACAGGGGGAGTGAACACTGAAGCTTTCTTT. The rearrangement uses TRBV5-1 and TRBJ1-1; 9 positions match TRBD1. The germline V gene encodes CDR1 SGHRS and CDR2 YFSETQ. Trimming cost V 3 bases and J 0 bases; bases outside gene matches: 3. The CDR3 contains 15 residues.

The sample holds a few counts of this clone. This rearrangement joins TRBV5-1 to TRBJ2-1; tentative D call: TRBD2 (5 bases). CDR3 size: 11 residues. V shed 0 bases and J shed 12 bases, with 7 bases lying between them. CDR1 SGHRS and CDR2 YFSETQ come from the germline V gene. The CDR3 bases are TGCGCCAGCAGCTTGGGGGAGACGCAGTTCTTC. This translates into CASSLGETQFF.